The 24 T cell receptor beta chains below all came from one sample that was sequenced in a study of cytomegalovirus exposure and HLA in healthy donors. The PCR contained 60 Vbeta and 13 Jbeta primers. Here immunoSEQ multiplex PCR was the method, and the copy in TCRdb shows in-frame clones only, minus some. In all, the sample yields about 160,000 clones. Sequencing input: PBMCs. These receptor sequences come from a man younger than 40 in good health and CMV-seronegative.

The chain links TRBV4-1 to TRBJ2-7; 8 bases map to TRBD2. The CDR3 has 17 residues. Germline CDR1 is MGHRA and CDR2 is YSYEKL. The V gene end was trimmed by 4 bases and the J gene end by 5 bases; junction bases not matched to a gene: 16. CDR3 sequence reads: CASSPVGTGGYLNEQYF. In nucleotides, the CDR3 is TGCGCCAGCAGCCCCGTTGGAACGGGAGGGTATTTAAACGAGCAGTACTTC.

V is TRBV6-1 and J is TRBJ1-4, with D perhaps matching TRBD1 (5 bases). Germline V gene data show CDR1 as MNHNS and CDR2 as SASEGT. This CDR3 region has 15 residues. V lost 3 bases, J lost 7 bases, and 15 bases lay in between. CDR3 nucleotides: TGTGCCAGCAGTGACCTAGCGGGGACGAGTGAAAAACTGTTTTTT. Translation gives CASSDLAGTSEKLFF.

The rearrangement joins TRBV11-2 to TRBJ2-7; unclear D gene. Germline loops: CDR1 SGHAT, CDR2 FQNNGV. CDR3 size: 11 residues. With 5 bases removed from V and 3 bases from J, the gap between germline ends came to 5 bases. The chain's CDR3 is CASSPLYEQYF. CDR3 coding DNA: TGTGCCAGCAGCCCCCTCTACGAGCAGTACTTC.

This chain links TRBV6-1 with TRBJ1-2; maybe TRBD1 (6 bases). The CDR3 totals 14 residues. Deletions cut 5 bases from V and 8 bases from J, with 18 bases between. Germline V gives CDR1 MNHNS, CDR2 SASEGT. The CDR3 nucleotides read TGTGCCAGCAGTCCCCGCGTGGACAGTCGAGGCTACACCTTC. This sequence encodes CASSPRVDSRGYTF.

Here the CDR3 reads CASSMDRQAGYTF. DNA for the CDR3: TGTGCCAGTAGTATGGACAGACAGGCTGGCTACACCTTC. The chain joins TRBV19 to TRBJ1-2; TRBD1 might be the D (6 bases). This CDR3 spans 13 amino acids. Germline CDR1 and CDR2: LNHDA and SQIVND (reference sequence). The ends were cut back, 3 bases at V and 7 bases at J, with 12 bases in the middle.

The chain employs TRBV19 and TRBJ2-1; tentatively, D is TRBD2 (6 bases). The CDR3 runs 13 residues. With 5 bases removed from V and 9 bases from J, the gap between germline ends came to 14 bases. Per the germline V gene, CDR1 is LNHDA and CDR2 is SQIVND (reference sequence). CDR3 nucleotide sequence: TGTGCCAGTAGTCTCGGACTACAAGGTGAGCAGTTCTTC. Its protein is CASSLGLQGEQFF.

This chain joins TRBV5-1 and TRBJ1-5; D perhaps matches TRBD1 (6 bases). Germline assignment: CDR1 SGHRS and CDR2 YFSETQ. This CDR3 has 15 residues. Trimming left V 4 bases short and J 2 bases short, with 13 bases between. CDR3 residues: CASSEQGYRNQPQHF. CDR3 coding DNA: TGCGCCAGCAGCGAACAGGGATATCGCAATCAGCCCCAGCATTTT.

This rearrangement joins TRBV7-9 to TRBJ2-7; TRBD2 aligns across 12 bases. There are 16 residues in the CDR3. From germline, CDR1 is SEHNR and CDR2 FQNEAQ (reference sequence). V lost 3 bases to trimming and J lost 2 bases; unmatched junction nucleotides: 5. CDR3 bases: TGTGCCAGCAGCTTCCCGGGACTAGCGGGTCCCTACGAGCAGTACTTC. Translated: CASSFPGLAGPYEQYF.

The rearrangement links TRBV19 to TRBJ2-2, with D perhaps TRBD1 (6 bases). Trimming shortened V by 10 bases and J by 0 bases, and 12 bases separated the two germline ends. In germline, CDR1 is LNHDA, CDR2 SQIVND (reference sequence). The CDR3 is 14 residues long. The DNA of the CDR3 is TGTGCCACCGAAGGGACATCGAACACCGGGGAGCTGTTTTTT. Its translation: CATEGTSNTGELFF.

The CDR3 here is CASTPVRAANTIYF. The CDR3 DNA follows: TGTGCCAGTACCCCCGTGAGGGCTGCAAACACCATATATTTT. V gene TRBV19 combines with J gene TRBJ1-3; D is unresolved. Per germline, CDR1 LNHDA and CDR2 SQIVND (reference sequence). The CDR3 consists of 14 residues. Trimming removed 7 bases at V and 6 bases at J, with 16 bases between.

The J gene is TRBJ2-7, the V gene TRBV27; D may be TRBD1 (6 bases). V lost 2 bases and J lost 3, with 11 bases in between. Germline V gene sequence: CDR1 MNHEY, CDR2 SMNVEV (reference sequence). This CDR3 spans 14 amino acids. DNA for the CDR3: TGTGCCAGCAGTTTAAGGGACACGGGCTACGAGCAGTACTTC. As protein: CASSLRDTGYEQYF.

The genes are TRBV19 and TRBJ2-6; 11 nucleotides agree with TRBD1. The CDR3 totals 18 residues. Germline loops: CDR1 LNHDA, CDR2 SQIVND (reference sequence). V was pared by 5 bases and J by 0 bases, with 6 bases of the junction left unmatched. CDR3 amino acids: CASSPGQGAHSGANVLTF. The DNA for the CDR3 is TGTGCCAGTAGTCCCGGACAGGGGGCTCACTCTGGGGCCAACGTCCTGACTTTC.

The CDR3 bases are TGTGCCAGCAGCTTAGATGGACCGGGGGGCTATGGCTACACCTTC. Its protein is CASSLDGPGGYGYTF. The genes are TRBV11-2 and TRBJ1-2; TRBD1 is a possible D gene (5 bases). Deletions cut 0 bases from V and 4 bases from J, with 12 bases between. The CDR3 consists of 15 residues. Germline CDR1 is SGHAT and CDR2 is FQNNGV.

The CDR3 reads CASRPGGDYGYTF. The CDR3 DNA reads as TGTGCCAGTAGACCTGGGGGGGACTATGGCTACACCTTC. The V call is TRBV19, the J call TRBJ1-2; TRBD1 is a possible D gene (5 bases). Germline loops: CDR1 LNHDA, CDR2 SQIVND (reference sequence). There are 13 residues in the CDR3. V was trimmed by 6 bases and J by 3 bases, leaving 11 bases between them.

V usage is TRBV11-1 and J usage is TRBJ2-1; TRBD1 matches at 9 bases. Germline CDR1 and CDR2: SGHAT and FQDESV (reference sequence). CDR3 length: 16 amino acids. Trimming took 5 bases from V and 2 from J; bases not matched to a gene: 7. This CDR3 reads CASSARDRVAYNEQFF. As DNA, the CDR3 is TGTGCCAGCAGCGCACGGGACAGGGTCGCCTACAATGAGCAGTTCTTC.

The gene calls are TRBV6-4 and TRBJ2-1; 9 bases map to TRBD1. Germline V gene lookup returns CDR1 MRHNA and CDR2 SNTAGT. The V segment lost 4 bases and the J segment 8 bases; nucleotides outside the gene matches: 6. The CDR3 loop spans 14 amino acids. In DNA form, the CDR3 reads TGTGCCAGCAGTGGCGAACAGGGGGCCGATGAGCAGTTCTTC. Amino acid sequence: CASSGEQGADEQFF.

The rearrangement links TRBV16 to TRBJ2-2, with a tentative D call TRBD1 (6 bases). Trimming stripped 4 bases from V and 4 bases from J, with 16 bases between. This CDR3 is 16 amino acids long. Germline V gives CDR1 KGHSY, CDR2 FQNENV. Written as DNA, the CDR3 is TGTGCCAGCAGCCCCCTCGTGGCAGGGGTCACCGGGGAGCTGTTTTTT. Translation gives CASSPLVAGVTGELFF.

CDR3 sequence reads: CASSRLAGGPSYEQYF. The DNA for the CDR3 is TGCGCCAGCAGTAGACTAGCGGGAGGTCCGTCCTACGAGCAGTACTTC. This chain links TRBV5-1 with TRBJ2-7, with 13 positions matching TRBD2. V was pared by 5 bases and J by 1 base, with 6 bases of the junction left unmatched. Germline CDR1 and CDR2: SGHRS and YFSETQ. CDR3 size: 16 residues.

The chain joins TRBV4-3 to TRBJ1-1; D is unresolved. Trimming took off 1 base at V and 4 bases at J, with 13 bases between the two ends. CDR1 LGHNA and CDR2 YSLEER come from the germline V gene. This CDR3 comprises 15 residues. The CDR3 bases are TGCGCCAGCAGCCAAGGGAGGGAAGAGGGCACTGAAGCTTTCTTT. Residues: CASSQGREEGTEAFF.

V is TRBV6-1 and J is TRBJ2-5; D might be TRBD2 (5 bases). V lost 3 bases, J lost 7 bases, and 21 bases lay in between. This CDR3 has 16 amino acids. The germline V gene encodes CDR1 MNHNS and CDR2 SASEGT. The CDR3 bases are TGTGCCAGCAGTGAGGTGGTCCGGGAACCGGTGGCGACCCAGTACTTC. This codes for CASSEVVREPVATQYF.

The chain has TRBV28 and TRBJ1-5; 7 positions agree with TRBD1. The V gene end was trimmed by 4 bases and the J gene end by 7 bases; junction bases not matched to a gene: 10. There are 15 residues in the CDR3. Germline CDR1 is MDHEN and CDR2 is SYDVKM. CDR3 nucleotide sequence: TGTGCCAGCAGTTCCGCGGGACAGCTCTACCAGCCCCAGCATTTT. Protein product: CASSSAGQLYQPQHF.

This CDR3 is CASSTSGRFGEQYF. The CDR3 bases are TGCGCCAGTTCGACTAGCGGGAGATTCGGCGAGCAGTACTTC. V gene TRBV10-1 combines with J gene TRBJ2-7; 12 bases align to TRBD2. This CDR3 is built from 14 residues. The V and J ends lost 9 bases and 6 bases, in that order; junction bases with no gene match: 9. Per the germline V gene, CDR1 is WNHNN and CDR2 is SYGVQD (reference sequence).

J is TRBJ2-2 and V is TRBV18, with D tentatively TRBD1 (6 bases). The germline V gene has CDR1 KGHSH and CDR2 LQKENI. V lost 4 bases to trimming and J lost 6 bases, with 12 bases between them. The length of the CDR3 is 14 residues. The CDR3 sequence is CASSLNRASGELFF. CDR3 DNA: TGTGCCAGCTCACTTAACAGGGCCTCCGGGGAGCTGTTTTTT.

The V and J genes are TRBV6-5 and TRBJ2-3; 12 nucleotides line up with TRBD2. After removal of 6 bases from V and 4 bases from J, the junction contained 5 bases not matched to a gene. Germline CDR1 MNHEY, CDR2 SVGAGI. The CDR3 covers 15 residues. CDR3 protein: CASSPTSGSSDTQYF. The CDR3, as DNA: TGTGCCAGCAGCCCGACTAGCGGGAGCTCAGATACGCAGTATTTT.